This T cell receptor (beta chain) derives from a study of neurological immune-mediated disorders. The germline V gene has CDR1 SGHRS and CDR2 YFSETQ. This CDR3 contains 16 residues. V trimming: 4 bases; J trimming: 2 bases; junction bases outside the gene matches: 6. This clonotype was seen at least ten times. TCRdb reprocessed the 5' RACE reads with MiXCR, giving one entry per CDR3 protein. The repertoire consists of tens of thousands of distinct CDR3 sequences, with 3% to 4% occurring once and the leading ten covering roughly 3.7%. This chain connects TRBV5-1 to TRBJ2-5, with TRBD2 identical over 12 bases. The sequence was obtained from a man aged 40-49 years with multiple sclerosis. The specimen sequenced was PBMCs. The CDR3 protein is CASSPGLAGLQETQYF. In DNA form, the CDR3 reads TGCGCCAGCAGCCCGGGACTAGCGGGTTTGCAAGAGACCCAGTACTTC. The full variable domain, rest sourced from reference TRBV5-1 and TRBJ2-5, is KAGVTQTPRYLIKTRGQQVTLSCSPISGHRSVSWYQQTPGQGLQFLFEYFSETQRNKGNFPGRFSGRQFSNSRSEMNVSTLELGDSALYLCASSPGLAGLQETQYFGPGTRLLVL.